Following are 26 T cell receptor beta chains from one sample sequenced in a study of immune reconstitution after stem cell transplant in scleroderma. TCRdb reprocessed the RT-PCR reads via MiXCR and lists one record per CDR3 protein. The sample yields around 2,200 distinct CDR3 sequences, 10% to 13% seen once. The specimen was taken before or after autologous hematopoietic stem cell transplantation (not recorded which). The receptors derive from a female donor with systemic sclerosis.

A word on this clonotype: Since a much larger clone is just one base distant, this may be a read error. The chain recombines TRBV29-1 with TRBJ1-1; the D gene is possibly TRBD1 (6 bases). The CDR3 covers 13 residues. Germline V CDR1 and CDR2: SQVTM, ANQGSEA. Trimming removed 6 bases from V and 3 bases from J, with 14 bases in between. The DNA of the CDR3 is TGCAGCGTGGCCAGGACAGCCCACACTGAAGCTTTCTTT. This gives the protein CSVARTAHTEAFF.

CDR3 DNA sequence: TGTGCCAGCAGTCCCGCCGGGACTGACTACGAGCAGTACTTC. This translates into CASSPAGTDYEQYF. The V call is TRBV6-5, the J call TRBJ2-7; D perhaps matches TRBD2 (6 bases). CDR3 length: 14 residues. Trimming left V 5 bases short and J 3 bases short, with 14 bases between. CDR1 is MNHEY, CDR2 SVGAGI, per germline.

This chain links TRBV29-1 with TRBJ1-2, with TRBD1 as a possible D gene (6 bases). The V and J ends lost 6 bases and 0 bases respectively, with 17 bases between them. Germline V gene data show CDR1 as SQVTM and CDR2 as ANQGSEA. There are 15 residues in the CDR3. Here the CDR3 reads CSVKGGAESNYGYTF. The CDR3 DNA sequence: TGCAGCGTAAAGGGGGGGGCAGAATCTAACTATGGCTACACCTTC.

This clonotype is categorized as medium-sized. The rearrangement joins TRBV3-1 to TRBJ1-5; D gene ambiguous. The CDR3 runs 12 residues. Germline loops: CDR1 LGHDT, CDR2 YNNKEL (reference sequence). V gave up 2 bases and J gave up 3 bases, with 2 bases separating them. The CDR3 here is CASSQHNQPQHF. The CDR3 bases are TGTGCCAGCAGCCAACACAATCAGCCCCAGCATTTT. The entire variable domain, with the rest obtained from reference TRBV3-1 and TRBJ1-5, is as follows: DTAVSQTPKYLVTQMGNDKSIKCEQNLGHDTMYWYKQDSKKFLKIMFSYNNKELIINETVPNRFSPKSPDKAHLNLHINSLELGDSAVYFCASSQHNQPQHFGDGTRLSIL.

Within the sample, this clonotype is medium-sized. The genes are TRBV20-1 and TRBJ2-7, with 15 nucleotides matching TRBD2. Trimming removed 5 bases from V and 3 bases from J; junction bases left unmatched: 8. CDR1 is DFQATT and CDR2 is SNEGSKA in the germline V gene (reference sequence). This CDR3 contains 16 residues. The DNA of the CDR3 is TGCAGTGCTGGGGGACTAGCGGGGGGAAATTACTACGAGCAGTACTTC. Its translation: CSAGGLAGGNYYEQYF.

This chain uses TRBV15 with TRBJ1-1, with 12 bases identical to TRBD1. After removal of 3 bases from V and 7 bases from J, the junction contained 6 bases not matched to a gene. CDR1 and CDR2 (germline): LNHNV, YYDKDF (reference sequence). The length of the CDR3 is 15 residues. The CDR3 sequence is CATSRKGQGAVEAFF. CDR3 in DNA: TGTGCCACCAGCAGGAAGGGACAGGGGGCCGTTGAAGCTTTCTTT.

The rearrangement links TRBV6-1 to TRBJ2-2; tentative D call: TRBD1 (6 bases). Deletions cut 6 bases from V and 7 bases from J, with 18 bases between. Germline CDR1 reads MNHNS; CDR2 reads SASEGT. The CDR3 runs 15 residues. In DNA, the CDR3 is TGTGCCAGCAGATCCGTGGAGACAGGCCTCGGGGAGCTGTTTTTT. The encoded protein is CASRSVETGLGELFF.

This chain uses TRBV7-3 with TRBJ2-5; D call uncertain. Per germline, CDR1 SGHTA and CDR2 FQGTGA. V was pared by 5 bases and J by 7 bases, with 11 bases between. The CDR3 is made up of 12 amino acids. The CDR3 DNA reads TGTGCCAGCAGCGATAATACCGGGACCCAGTACTTC. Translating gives CASSDNTGTQYF.

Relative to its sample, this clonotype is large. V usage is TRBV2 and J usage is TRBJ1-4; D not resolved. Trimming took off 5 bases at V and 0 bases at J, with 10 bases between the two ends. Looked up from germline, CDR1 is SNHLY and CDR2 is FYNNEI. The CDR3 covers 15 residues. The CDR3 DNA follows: TGTGCCAGCAGTCCGCAAGGTTCAACTAATGAAAAACTGTTTTTT. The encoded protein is CASSPQGSTNEKLFF. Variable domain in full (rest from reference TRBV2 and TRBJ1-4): EPEVTQTPSHQVTQMGQEVILRCVPISNHLYFYWYRQILGQKVEFLVSFYNNEISEKSEIFDDQFSVERPDGSNFTLKIRSTKLEDSAMYFCASSPQGSTNEKLFFGSGTQLSVL.

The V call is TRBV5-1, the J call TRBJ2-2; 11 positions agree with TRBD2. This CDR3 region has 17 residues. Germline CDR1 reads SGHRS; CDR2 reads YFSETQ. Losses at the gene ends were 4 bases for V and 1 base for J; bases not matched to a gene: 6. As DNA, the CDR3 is TGCGCCAGCAGCCAGGGACTAGCGGAGAGGAACACCGGGGAGCTGTTTTTT. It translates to CASSQGLAERNTGELFF.

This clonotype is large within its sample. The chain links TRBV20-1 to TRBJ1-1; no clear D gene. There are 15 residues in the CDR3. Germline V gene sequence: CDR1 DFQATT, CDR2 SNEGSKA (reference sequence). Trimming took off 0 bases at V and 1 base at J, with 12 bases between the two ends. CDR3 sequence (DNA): TGCAGTGCTAGAGATATAGACAAACCGAACACTGAAGCTTTCTTT. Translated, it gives CSARDIDKPNTEAFF.

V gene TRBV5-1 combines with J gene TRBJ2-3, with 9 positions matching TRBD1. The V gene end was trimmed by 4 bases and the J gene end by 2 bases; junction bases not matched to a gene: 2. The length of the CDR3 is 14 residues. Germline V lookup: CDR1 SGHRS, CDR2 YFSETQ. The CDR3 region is CASSRTGVTDTQYF. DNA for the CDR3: TGCGCCAGCAGCCGGACAGGGGTCACAGATACGCAGTATTTT.

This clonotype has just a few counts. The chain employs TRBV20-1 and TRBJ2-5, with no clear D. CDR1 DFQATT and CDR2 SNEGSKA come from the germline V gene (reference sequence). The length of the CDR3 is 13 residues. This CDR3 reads CSAMTESQETQYF. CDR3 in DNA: TGCAGCGCAATGACCGAGTCGCAAGAGACCCAGTACTTC.

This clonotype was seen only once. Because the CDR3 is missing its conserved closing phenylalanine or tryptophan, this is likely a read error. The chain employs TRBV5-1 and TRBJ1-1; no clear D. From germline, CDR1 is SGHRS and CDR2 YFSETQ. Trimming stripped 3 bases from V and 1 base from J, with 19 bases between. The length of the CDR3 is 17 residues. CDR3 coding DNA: TGCGCCAGCAGCTCATTAAAGGGAGAAGGGCGGAACACTGAAGCTTTCTTG. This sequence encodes CASSSLKGEGRNTEAFL.

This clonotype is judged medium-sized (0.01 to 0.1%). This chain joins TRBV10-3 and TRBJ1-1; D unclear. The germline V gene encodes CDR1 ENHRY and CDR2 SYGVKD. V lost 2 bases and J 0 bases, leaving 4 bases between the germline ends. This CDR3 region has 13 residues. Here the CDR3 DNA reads TGTGCCATCAGTGAGCGGATGAACACTGAAGCTTTCTTT. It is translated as CAISERMNTEAFF.

CDR3 protein: CSVQGQGDEQYF. Written as DNA, the CDR3 is TGCAGTGTTCAGGGACAGGGGGACGAGCAGTACTTC. This sequence joins TRBV20-1 and TRBJ2-7, with TRBD1 matching over 11 bases. V shed 7 bases and J 5 bases; nucleotides not matched to a gene: 4. This CDR3 comprises 12 residues. The V gene's germline CDR1 is DFQATT and CDR2 SNEGSKA (reference sequence).

The CDR3 sequence: CASSSRRGASSYEQYF. The CDR3, as DNA: TGTGCCAGCAGCTCCAGACGGGGAGCCAGCTCCTACGAGCAGTACTTC. This chain links TRBV7-2 with TRBJ2-7; possible D gene TRBD2, 5 bases. V was clipped by 4 bases and J by 0 bases, with 16 bases between them. The CDR3 covers 16 residues. CDR1 is SGHTA and CDR2 is FQGNSA in the germline V gene. Supplemented by reference TRBV7-2 and TRBJ2-7, the full variable domain reads GAGVSQSPSNKVTEKGKDVELRCDPISGHTALYWYRQSLGQGLEFLIYFQGNSAPDKSGLPSDRFSAERTGGSVSTLTIQRTQQEDSAVYLCASSSRRGASSYEQYFGPGTRLTVT.

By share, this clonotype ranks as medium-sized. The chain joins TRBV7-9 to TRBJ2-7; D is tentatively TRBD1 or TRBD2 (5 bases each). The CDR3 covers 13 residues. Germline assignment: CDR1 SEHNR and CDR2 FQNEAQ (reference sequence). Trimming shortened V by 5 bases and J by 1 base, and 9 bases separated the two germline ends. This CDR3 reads CASSPGRSYEQYF. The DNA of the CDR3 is TGTGCCAGCAGCCCGGGGCGGTCCTACGAGCAGTACTTC.

This CDR3 reads CASSLDRPGNTEAFF. The CDR3, as DNA: TGCGCCAGCAGCTTGGACAGGCCAGGGAACACTGAAGCTTTCTTT. The chain couples TRBV5-1 to TRBJ1-1, with TRBD1 as a possible D gene (5 bases). CDR3 size: 15 residues. Germline-derived CDR1 and CDR2 are SGHRS and YFSETQ. The ends were cut back, 0 bases at V and 1 base at J, with 10 bases in the middle.

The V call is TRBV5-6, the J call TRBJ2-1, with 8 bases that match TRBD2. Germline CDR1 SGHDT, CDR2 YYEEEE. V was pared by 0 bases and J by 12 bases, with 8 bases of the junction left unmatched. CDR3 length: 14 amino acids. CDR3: CASSLAGGQRGQFF. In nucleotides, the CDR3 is TGTGCCAGCAGCTTGGCGGGGGGGCAACGGGGGCAGTTCTTC.

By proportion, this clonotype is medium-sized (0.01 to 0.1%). CDR3 loop: CASSEGGTSGGPYEQYF. The CDR3 DNA follows: TGTGCCAGCAGTGAAGGGGGGACTAGCGGGGGTCCCTACGAGCAGTACTTC. The chain combines TRBV2 with TRBJ2-7; the match to TRBD2 covers 14 bases. This CDR3 has 17 residues. The V and J ends lost 1 base and 2 bases, in that order; junction bases with no gene match: 4. Germline values: CDR1 SNHLY, CDR2 FYNNEI.

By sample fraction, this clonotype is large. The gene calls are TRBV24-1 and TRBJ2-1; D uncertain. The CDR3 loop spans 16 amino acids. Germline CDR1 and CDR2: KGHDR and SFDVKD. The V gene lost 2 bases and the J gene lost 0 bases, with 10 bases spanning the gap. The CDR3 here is CATSDSPSRSYNEQFF. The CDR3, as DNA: TGTGCCACCAGTGATTCCCCATCCCGCTCCTACAATGAGCAGTTCTTC.

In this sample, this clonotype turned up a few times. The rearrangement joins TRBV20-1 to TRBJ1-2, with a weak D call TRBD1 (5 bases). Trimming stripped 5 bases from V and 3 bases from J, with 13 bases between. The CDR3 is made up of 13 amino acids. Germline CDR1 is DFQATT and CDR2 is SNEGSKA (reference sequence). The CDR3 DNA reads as TGCAGTGCTGGGGCGGGGACGCACTATGGCTACACCTTC. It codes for CSAGAGTHYGYTF.

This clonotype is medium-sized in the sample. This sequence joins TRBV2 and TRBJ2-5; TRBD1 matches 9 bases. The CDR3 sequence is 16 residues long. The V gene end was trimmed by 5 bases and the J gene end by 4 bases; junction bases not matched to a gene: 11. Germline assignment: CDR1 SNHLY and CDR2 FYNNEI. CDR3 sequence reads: CASSTSGTGLRETQYF. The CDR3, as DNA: TGTGCCAGCAGTACGTCCGGGACAGGGCTTAGAGAGACCCAGTACTTC.

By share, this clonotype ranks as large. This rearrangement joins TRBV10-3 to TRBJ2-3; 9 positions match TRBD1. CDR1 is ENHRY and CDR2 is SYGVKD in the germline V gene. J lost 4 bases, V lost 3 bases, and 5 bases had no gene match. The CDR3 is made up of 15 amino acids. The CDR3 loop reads CAISDTGGGSDTQYF. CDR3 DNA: TGTGCCATCAGTGATACAGGGGGCGGATCAGATACGCAGTATTTT.

The CDR3 region has the DNA TGTGCCAGCAGCGGCCTGAGGATGGGGGAGACCCAGTACTTC. Its translation is CASSGLRMGETQYF. The chain has TRBV11-2 and TRBJ2-5; D gene ambiguous. The CDR3 loop spans 14 amino acids. Trimming stripped 5 bases from V and 5 bases from J, with 15 bases between. Germline lookup yields CDR1 SGHAT and CDR2 FQNNGV.